The entry that follows covers one T cell receptor beta chain sequence. Its specificity is unknown. MiXCR, run by TCRdb on the 5' RACE reads, gives a single entry per CDR3 protein. The data show hundreds of thousands of distinct CDR3 sequences, over 7% seen once. This sample stems from a study of T-cell memory formation after mild COVID-19. Whole-study findings and limits: Mainly in CM and EM were contracting CD4+ clones; CD8+ were in EMRA.

What was sequenced was PBMCs or a T cell subset sorted from them (not recorded which). The receptor comes from a man in his late teens or twenties who had mild COVID-19 (a few samples of this study predate the infection). Cell type and time point are not known.

The CDR3 spells CAWSAPRGGRTDTQYF. The DNA for the CDR3 is TGTGCCTGGAGTGCCCCCCGTGGGGGCCGAACAGATACGCAGTATTTT. The rearrangement uses TRBV30 and TRBJ2-3, with D tentatively TRBD1 (6 bases). V was shortened by 1 base and J by 3 bases, with 17 bases between the two germline ends. Per the germline V gene, CDR1 is GTSNPN and CDR2 is SVGIG (reference sequence). The CDR3 totals 16 residues.